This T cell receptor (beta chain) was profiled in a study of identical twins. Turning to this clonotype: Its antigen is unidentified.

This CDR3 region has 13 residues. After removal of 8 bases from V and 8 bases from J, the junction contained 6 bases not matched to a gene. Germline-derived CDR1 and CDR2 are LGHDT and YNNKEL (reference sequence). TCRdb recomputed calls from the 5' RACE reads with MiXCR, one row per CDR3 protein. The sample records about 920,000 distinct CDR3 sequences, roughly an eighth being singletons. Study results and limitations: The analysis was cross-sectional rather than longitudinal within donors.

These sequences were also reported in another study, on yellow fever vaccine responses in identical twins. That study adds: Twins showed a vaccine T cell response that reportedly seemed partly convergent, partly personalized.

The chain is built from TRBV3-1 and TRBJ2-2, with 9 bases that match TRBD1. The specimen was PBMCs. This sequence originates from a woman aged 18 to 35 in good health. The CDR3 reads CASSGQGQGELFF. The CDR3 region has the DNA TGTGCCAGCTCCGGACAGGGGCAAGGGGAGCTGTTTTTT.